A selection of T cell receptor beta chains follows, all from one sample in a study of T cell responses to AZD1222 COVID-19 vaccine. Some clones are missing from TCRdb's copy, which holds only in-frame ones; the method was immunoSEQ multiplex PCR. This table holds 75,000 to 95,000 clones, approximately 89% found once. Here the sequenced sample was peripheral blood, taken 28 days after the second AZD1222 dose. The receptors shown here come from an adult who received the AZD1222 COVID-19 vaccine. The CDR3 runs from the conserved cysteine through the conserved F or W. D genes are given only for firm matches. Clone size is stated in some rows and not others, as once, few, many or a class when expanded.

v_call	j_call	d_call	clone_size	cdr3_length	cdr3_aa	cdr3_nt
TRBV3-1/TRBV3-2	TRBJ2-2	.	.	14	CASSKPSNTGELFF	TGTGCCAGCAGCAAACCCTCGAACACCGGGGAGCTGTTTTTT
TRBV5-4	TRBJ1-1	TRBD1	.	14	CASSWTGVNTEAFF	TGTGCCAGCAGCTGGACAGGAGTGAACACTGAAGCTTTCTTT
TRBV7-6	TRBJ1-3	.	.	15	CASSPGRSSGNTIYF	TGTGCCAGCAGCCCTGGTAGAAGCTCTGGAAACACCATATATTTT
TRBV27	TRBJ1-2	.	.	14	CASSLLGGLDNYTF	TGTGCCAGCAGTTTATTGGGGGGTTTAGATAACTACACCTTC
TRBV10-2	TRBJ1-5	.	.	15	CASSGTGYSNQPQHF	TGCGCCAGCAGCGGGACCGGCTATAGCAATCAGCCCCAGCATTTT
TRBV3-1/TRBV3-2	TRBJ1-4	.	.	13	CASSQVDNEKLFF	TGTGCCAGCAGCCAAGTGGACAATGAAAAACTGTTTTTT
TRBV4-1	TRBJ1-2	.	.	14	CASSQVSQELGYTF	TGCGCCAGCAGCCAAGTAAGTCAAGAGCTTGGCTACACCTTC
TRBV5-1	TRBJ2-7	.	once	14	CASSPGTESYEQYF	TGCGCCAGCAGCCCAGGGACGGAATCCTACGAGCAGTACTTC
TRBV2	TRBJ2-2	.	.	13	CASSGENTGELFF	TGTGCCAGCAGTGGAGAGAACACCGGGGAGCTGTTTTTT
TRBV25-1	TRBJ2-1	.	.	13	CASSDSGRPKQFF	TGTGCCAGCAGTGATAGTGGCAGGCCGAAGCAGTTCTTC
TRBV7-6	TRBJ1-5	.	.	15	CASSQTTADNQPQHF	TGTGCCAGCAGCCAGACGACGGCAGACAATCAGCCCCAGCATTTT